This T cell receptor (beta chain) was observed in a study of blood T cells in healthy people across ages. The CDR3 consists of 18 residues. The V gene's germline CDR1 is MNHEY and CDR2 SMNVEV (reference sequence). V trimming: 4 bases; J trimming: 5 bases; junction bases outside the gene matches: 9. It was with a sample-barcoded 5' primer and a J-beta primer mix that a second PCR of roughly 7 to 12 cycles was run. TCRdb used MiXCR to reprocess the 5' RACE reads, holding one entry per CDR3 protein. The sample consists of about 1 million distinct CDR3 sequences, more than 35% of them appearing once. There were at least 5.5 micrograms of total RNA extracted from every sample.

The TCR comes from a woman aged 60-70 years in good health. The V and J genes are TRBV27 and TRBJ2-1; 15 nucleotides match TRBD2. Sequenced sample: blood. In nucleotides, the CDR3 is TGTGCCAGCAGTTCCGGACTAGCGGGAGGGTTTTTGGACAATGAGCAGTTCTTC. Protein: CASSSGLAGGFLDNEQFF.